This passage covers 20 T cell receptor beta chains from one sample sequenced in a study of control samples from healthy donors and cancer patients. TCRdb's table, derived via immunoSEQ multiplex PCR, lists solely in-frame clones and lacks some. Of 100,000 to 150,000 clones listed, more than 85% were seen once; the top ten hold approximately 9%. Sequencing input: blood. The source is a young man in good health.

CDR3 nucleotide sequence: TGCGCCAGTTCGCGGCAGGGAGCCTACAATGAGCAGTTCTTC. Amino acids: CASSRQGAYNEQFF. The chain recombines TRBV5-1 with TRBJ2-1, with D possibly being TRBD1 or TRBD2 (5 bases each). This CDR3 has 14 residues. Germline V gene sequence: CDR1 SGHRS, CDR2 YFSETQ. V was shortened by 8 bases and J by 2 bases, with 14 bases between the two germline ends.

The sample holds one count of this clone. The chain employs TRBV19 and TRBJ1-2; D unclear. V was pared by 6 bases and J by 4 bases, with 12 bases between. The CDR3 totals 13 residues. Germline values: CDR1 LNHDA, CDR2 SQIVND (reference sequence). CDR3 DNA sequence: TGTGCCAGTAGCTTGACCGTCATCTATGGCTACACCTTC. Its protein product is CASSLTVIYGYTF.

This chain links TRBV9 with TRBJ2-3, with TRBD1 matching 9 bases. Germline CDR1 is SGDLS and CDR2 is YYNGEE. CDR3 length equals 16 residues. The V gene end was trimmed by 3 bases and the J gene end by 0 bases; junction bases not matched to a gene: 5. The CDR3 sequence is CASSGTTGGSTDTQYF. The DNA for the CDR3 is TGTGCCAGCAGCGGGACGACAGGGGGGAGCACAGATACGCAGTATTTT.

J is TRBJ1-6 and V is TRBV3-1 (or the pseudogene TRBV3-2); a weak D match, TRBD1 (6 bases). Deletions cut 3 bases from V and 6 bases from J, with 15 bases between. Germline V gene lookup returns CDR1 LGHDT and CDR2 YNNKEL (reference sequence). There are 16 residues in the CDR3. Here the CDR3 reads CASSQGGLSGNSPLHF. The CDR3 DNA sequence: TGTGCCAGCAGCCAGGGGGGGCTGAGTGGTAATTCACCCCTCCACTTT.

V and J are TRBV30 and TRBJ2-1, with D unclear. From germline, CDR1 is GTSNPN and CDR2 SVGIG (reference sequence). This CDR3 is 14 amino acids long. The V gene lost 0 bases and the J gene lost 8 bases, with 14 bases spanning the gap. CDR3 sequence reads: CAWSVVPSGDEQFF. The CDR3 DNA is TGTGCCTGGAGTGTTGTTCCCTCGGGCGATGAGCAGTTCTTC.

The genes are TRBV27 and TRBJ1-5; 8 bases line up with TRBD1. The CDR3 contains 15 residues. Germline V gene data show CDR1 as MNHEY and CDR2 as SMNVEV (reference sequence). The V and J ends lost 3 bases and 3 bases, in that order; junction bases with no gene match: 4. In DNA form, the CDR3 reads TGTGCCAGCAGTTTGTTGGGACAGGACAATCAGCCCCAGCATTTT. Translated: CASSLLGQDNQPQHF.

The chain uses TRBV5-1 and TRBJ1-6, with D hard to call. This CDR3 comprises 13 residues. CDR1 and CDR2 from the germline V gene are SGHRS and YFSETQ. Trimming took 4 bases from V and 8 from J, leaving 10 bases between them. The DNA for the CDR3 is TGCGCCAGCAGCATGGAAGAAGATTCACCCCTCCACTTT. It yields the protein CASSMEEDSPLHF.

CDR3 region: CASSFLGQSTEAFF. CDR3 sequence (DNA): TGCGCCAGCAGCTTTCTGGGACAAAGCACTGAAGCTTTCTTT. V and J are TRBV5-1 and TRBJ1-1; D might be TRBD1 (6 bases). The CDR3 covers 14 residues. The germline V and J ends were trimmed by 2 bases and 4 bases, with 12 bases remaining between them. CDR1 is SGHRS, CDR2 YFSETQ, per germline.

This chain uses TRBV27 with TRBJ1-5; 9 bases map to TRBD1. Germline-derived CDR1 and CDR2 are MNHEY and SMNVEV (reference sequence). V dropped 4 bases and J dropped 7; count of bases not matched to a gene: 14. The CDR3 covers 17 residues. Written as DNA, the CDR3 is TGTGCCAGCAGTTCGCATAGTATACAGGGGGCAGGACAGCCCCAGCATTTT. This gives the protein CASSSHSIQGAGQPQHF.

The chain couples TRBV5-6 to TRBJ1-1, with 11 nucleotides matching TRBD1. Trimming cost V 3 bases and J 11 bases; bases outside gene matches: 3. Germline CDR1 reads SGHDT; CDR2 reads YYEEEE. CDR3 length: 12 amino acids. CDR3 DNA: TGTGCCAGCAGCTCGGGACAGGGGGATGCTTTCTTT. It encodes CASSSGQGDAFF.

The chain is built from TRBV18 and TRBJ2-7; D may be TRBD1 (5 bases). The CDR3 sequence is 14 residues long. The V end was cut by 0 bases, the J end by 4 bases, with 10 bases between. Germline V lookup: CDR1 KGHSH, CDR2 LQKENI. CDR3 sequence reads: CASSPPGSGYEQYF. DNA for the CDR3: TGTGCCAGCTCACCACCGGGGTCAGGGTACGAGCAGTACTTC.

The rearrangement uses TRBV3-1 (or the pseudogene TRBV3-2) and TRBJ1-2, with D possibly being TRBD1 (6 bases). CDR3 length: 13 amino acids. Trimming pared 1 base from V and 6 bases from J, leaving 9 bases between. Germline CDR1 is LGHDT and CDR2 is YNNKEL (reference sequence). The CDR3 bases are TGTGCCAGCAGCCAAGTACAGGGCGATGGCTACACCTTC. Translated: CASSQVQGDGYTF.

V usage is TRBV5-4 and J usage is TRBJ2-1; 11 bases are shared with TRBD2. Germline V lookup: CDR1 SGHNT, CDR2 YYREEE (reference sequence). The CDR3 runs 16 residues. V was clipped by 0 bases and J by 6 bases; unmatched bases: 5. The CDR3 sequence is CASSLALLAGGNEQFF. The DNA for the CDR3 is TGTGCCAGCAGCTTGGCTTTGCTAGCGGGGGGCAATGAGCAGTTCTTC.

The J gene is TRBJ1-5, the V gene TRBV27, with 8 positions matching TRBD1. This CDR3 spans 15 amino acids. CDR1 is MNHEY, CDR2 SMNVEV, per germline (reference sequence). V lost 5 bases to trimming and J lost 4 bases; unmatched junction nucleotides: 7. CDR3 in amino acids: CASSGGQGGNQPQHF. The CDR3 nucleotides read TGTGCCAGCAGTGGTGGACAGGGTGGGAATCAGCCCCAGCATTTT.

The chain combines TRBV6-6 with TRBJ1-2, with 10 bases fitting TRBD1. Trimming at V came to 5 bases and at J to 10 bases, leaving 10 bases not matched to a gene. The CDR3 runs to 14 residues. Germline CDR1 is MNHNY and CDR2 is SVGAGI (reference sequence). The CDR3 nucleotides read TGTGCCAGCAGTCCCGGGACAGGGGCTTTTGTCTACACCTTC. It is translated as CASSPGTGAFVYTF.

In regard to this clone: One end of the junction does not line up with germline, which may come from a read error. The rearrangement links TRBV2 to TRBJ1-5, with no clear D. Germline V lookup: CDR1 SNHLY, CDR2 FYNNEI. The CDR3 is 14 amino acids. CDR3 nucleotide sequence: TGTGCCAGCAGGGAAGAGTACCCTAATCAGCCCCAGCATTTT. Its translation is CASREEYPNQPQHF.

The J gene is TRBJ2-5, the V gene TRBV5-1, with D perhaps TRBD1 (6 bases). Germline V CDR1 and CDR2: SGHRS, YFSETQ. The CDR3 runs to 14 residues. V was clipped by 2 bases and J by 5 bases, with 13 bases between them. Written as DNA, the CDR3 is TGCGCCAGCAGCTTACAGGGTACCGGGGAGACCCAGTACTTC. Translation gives CASSLQGTGETQYF.

J is TRBJ1-4 and V is TRBV4-1; 8 bases agree with TRBD1. The CDR3 runs 14 residues. The trim removed 3 bases at V and 8 bases at J, leaving 5 bases unmatched. Germline lookup yields CDR1 MGHRA and CDR2 YSYEKL. This CDR3 reads CASSHGQGGEKLFF. Here the CDR3 DNA reads TGCGCCAGCAGCCACGGACAGGGAGGAGAAAAACTGTTTTTT.

This clone was picked up a small number of times. The DNA for the CDR3 is TGTGCCAGCAGCTTAAGGTACAGGGATAACACAGATACGCAGTATTTT. Residues: CASSLRYRDNTDTQYF. The rearrangement links TRBV7-3 to TRBJ2-3, with a possible D match to TRBD1 (6 bases). The germline V and J ends were trimmed by 1 base and 2 bases, with 13 bases remaining between them. Germline V gene data show CDR1 as SGHTA and CDR2 as FQGTGA. There are 16 residues in the CDR3.

The chain recombines TRBV18 with TRBJ1-2; D is uncertain. From germline, CDR1 is KGHSH and CDR2 LQKENI. The CDR3 totals 13 residues. V lost 5 bases to trimming and J lost 4 bases, with 11 bases between them. DNA of the CDR3: TGTGCCAGCTCAACGGGCCCTTTCTATGGCTACACCTTC. Its translation is CASSTGPFYGYTF.